These 21 T cell receptor beta chains share one sample of origin, sequenced in a study of T-cell memory formation after mild COVID-19. TCRdb processed the 5' RACE reads anew with MiXCR; each CDR3 protein has one entry. The profile shows hundreds of thousands of distinct CDR3 sequences, roughly 26% of them singletons. Sequencing was carried out using PBMCs or a T cell subset sorted from them (not recorded which). These receptor sequences come from an adult woman who had mild COVID-19 (a few samples of this study predate the infection). Cell type and time point are not known.

This clonotype turned up a few times. The genes are TRBV6-1 and TRBJ2-7, with 11 nucleotides matching TRBD1. The J segment lost 7 bases and the V segment lost 5 bases, leaving 16 bases of the junction unmatched. The germline V gene has CDR1 MNHNS and CDR2 SASEGT. The CDR3 extends over 17 amino acids. The CDR3: CASSPPSGGTGGGEQYF. CDR3 in DNA: TGTGCCAGCAGTCCCCCGTCTGGGGGGACAGGGGGAGGGGAGCAGTACTTC.

This clonotype was counted a few times. This rearrangement joins TRBV10-3 to TRBJ2-2; unclear D gene. The V end lost 6 bases, the J end lost 1 base, and 6 bases lay between the germline ends. The CDR3 contains 13 residues. Germline CDR1 and CDR2: ENHRY and SYGVKD. Here the CDR3 DNA reads TGTGCCATCAGCGGAGAGAACACCGGGGAGCTGTTTTTT. It yields the protein CAISGENTGELFF.

This chain links TRBV11-3 with TRBJ2-2; possibly TRBD2 for D (5 bases). Deletions cut 5 bases from V and 1 base from J, with 11 bases between. The CDR3 contains 15 residues. The V gene's germline CDR1 is SGHNT and CDR2 YENEEA. The CDR3, as DNA: TGTGCCAGCAGCCTTCCGGGGAGGAACACCGGGGAGCTGTTTTTT. Protein product: CASSLPGRNTGELFF.

The chain carries TRBV25-1 and TRBJ1-4; D is possibly TRBD1 (5 bases). V gave up 7 bases and J gave up 8 bases, with 14 bases separating them. CDR3 length: 13 amino acids. The germline V gene has CDR1 MGHDK and CDR2 SYGVNS. CDR3 DNA sequence: TGTGCCAGCAAGGGGACCAGTGGGGAAAAACTGTTTTTT. Protein sequence: CASKGTSGEKLFF.

This rearrangement joins TRBV7-9 to TRBJ2-7, with 7 nucleotides matching TRBD1. The V gene end was trimmed by 6 bases and the J gene end by 5 bases; junction bases not matched to a gene: 4. CDR1 is SEHNR and CDR2 is FQNEAQ in the germline V gene (reference sequence). The CDR3 runs to 12 residues. This CDR3 reads CASSTGANEQYF. CDR3 in DNA: TGTGCCAGCAGTACAGGGGCGAACGAGCAGTACTTC.

The table lists this clonotype with a few counts. The chain's CDR3 is CASSLGQEVTEAFF. The CDR3 bases are TGCGCCAGCAGCCTCGGACAGGAGGTGACTGAAGCTTTCTTT. This chain links TRBV5-1 with TRBJ1-1; 7 bases fit TRBD1. The CDR3 length is 14 residues. V shed 4 bases, J shed 5 bases, and the junction held 8 bases outside the gene matches. The V gene's germline CDR1 is SGHRS and CDR2 YFSETQ.

This clonotype has only a few counts. This chain links TRBV6-2 or TRBV6-3 with TRBJ2-3; tentatively, D is TRBD1 (5 bases). Germline CDR1 MNHEY, CDR2 SVGEGT. This CDR3 has 13 residues. Between the trimmed V and J ends, which lost 6 bases and 6 bases, there was a span of 13 bases. CDR3: CASRRRGADTQYF. The CDR3 DNA reads TGTGCCAGCAGGAGAAGGGGCGCCGATACGCAGTATTTT.

This clonotype was counted a single time. The V call is TRBV6-5, the J call TRBJ2-5; 7 nucleotides match TRBD2. Trimming cost V 2 bases and J 1 base; bases outside gene matches: 4. The CDR3 has 15 amino acids. In germline, CDR1 is MNHEY, CDR2 SVGAGI. The CDR3 region has the DNA TGTGCCAGCAGTTACGGGGCGGGAGTCCAAGAGACCCAGTACTTC. It codes for CASSYGAGVQETQYF.

V and J are TRBV21-1 and TRBJ2-7; the table calls TRBD2, which could not be checked here. TRBV21-1 is annotated as a pseudogene. The CDR3 runs 16 residues. CDR3 coding DNA: TGTGCCAGCAGCATACTTCGGGAGACCCTTTTCTACGAGCAGTACTTC. Its translation is CASSILRETLFYEQYF.

The rearrangement uses TRBV10-3 and TRBJ2-5, with no clear D. CDR1 and CDR2 (germline): ENHRY, SYGVKD. V was trimmed by 0 bases and J by 2 bases, leaving 10 bases between them. The CDR3 extends over 15 amino acids. CDR3 loop: CAISESEFGQETQYF. In DNA, the CDR3 is TGTGCCATCAGTGAGTCTGAGTTCGGACAAGAGACCCAGTACTTC.

This clonotype was counted a few times. This chain joins TRBV5-1 and TRBJ2-7, with 10 bases matching TRBD1. V gave up 3 bases and J gave up 6 bases; unmatched junction bases: 6. Germline lookup yields CDR1 SGHRS and CDR2 YFSETQ. This CDR3 comprises 14 residues. In DNA form, the CDR3 reads TGCGCCAGCAGCTCCGGGACAGGGGTCTTCGAGCAGTACTTC. Translating it yields CASSSGTGVFEQYF.

There are a few counts of this clonotype. V and J are TRBV27 and TRBJ1-2, with no clear D. V lost 3 bases, J lost 0 bases, and 11 bases lay in between. The germline CDR1 and CDR2 sequences are MNHEY and SMNVEV (reference sequence). The CDR3 loop spans 15 amino acids. The CDR3 DNA reads TGTGCCAGCAGTTTTTTTGGGTCCTCTAACTATGGCTACACCTTC. It codes for CASSFFGSSNYGYTF.

The table lists this clonotype with a few counts. The chain recombines TRBV29-1 with TRBJ2-1, with TRBD1 matching 8 bases. V lost 4 bases and J lost 1; bases outside the gene matches: 3. This CDR3 region has 14 residues. The germline V gene has CDR1 SQVTM and CDR2 ANQGSEA. The CDR3 loop is CSVGGTGSYNEQFF. For the CDR3, the DNA is TGCAGCGTTGGGGGGACAGGTTCCTACAATGAGCAGTTCTTC.

This clonotype appeared a few times. The V and J genes are TRBV23-1 and TRBJ1-5; no definite D call. TRBV23-1 is marked as an open reading frame, function uncertain. The CDR3 consists of 13 residues. V was shortened by 6 bases and J by 2 bases, with 8 bases between the two germline ends. As DNA, the CDR3 is TGCGCCAGCAGGGGTCGCGGCAATCAGCCCCAGCATTTT. Its translation: CASRGRGNQPQHF.

This clonotype occurred a few times. J is TRBJ1-2 and V is TRBV5-1; no definite D call. Trimming shortened V by 3 bases and J by 3 bases, and 12 bases separated the two germline ends. CDR3 length: 14 amino acids. Germline loops: CDR1 SGHRS, CDR2 YFSETQ. The CDR3 spells CASSSQTKDYGYTF. DNA of the CDR3: TGCGCCAGCAGCTCCCAGACAAAGGACTATGGCTACACCTTC.

This clonotype has only a few counts. The V and J genes are TRBV24-1 and TRBJ2-2, with D possibly called TRBD1 or TRBD2 (5 bases each). Germline CDR1 reads KGHDR; CDR2 reads SFDVKD. The CDR3 extends over 16 amino acids. Trimming pared 2 bases from V and 2 bases from J, leaving 11 bases between. The CDR3 DNA reads as TGTGCCACCAGTGATTCCGGGACCCCAAACACCGGGGAGCTGTTTTTT. Residues: CATSDSGTPNTGELFF.

V is TRBV3-1 and J is TRBJ2-7; D uncertain. Trimming pared 1 base from V and 4 bases from J, leaving 14 bases between. CDR1 is LGHDT, CDR2 YNNKEL, per germline (reference sequence). The CDR3 totals 15 residues. CDR3: CASSQGSTVPYEQYF. For the CDR3, the DNA is TGTGCCAGCAGCCAAGGGTCGACGGTACCTTACGAGCAGTACTTC.

Turning to this clonotype: Mismatch with germline at one junction end may stem from a read error. V gene TRBV6-5 combines with J gene TRBJ1-1; 8 bases are shared with TRBD1. Germline CDR1 reads MNHEY; CDR2 reads SVGAGI. The CDR3 runs to 14 residues. CDR3 residues: CATRRTGKNTEAFF. The CDR3 nucleotides are TGTGCCACGCGCCGGACAGGGAAAAACACCGAAGCTTTCTTT.

The V call is TRBV7-8, the J call TRBJ1-4; no firm D call. Germline CDR1 is SGHVS and CDR2 is FQNEAQ. The CDR3 length is 13 residues. V was trimmed by 2 bases and J by 7 bases, leaving 8 bases between them. The CDR3 protein is CASSLRWSEKLFF. DNA of the CDR3: TGTGCCAGCAGCTTAAGGTGGAGTGAAAAACTGTTTTTT. The full variable domain, in which reference TRBV7-8 and TRBJ1-4 provide the parts outside the CDR3, is GAGVSQSPRYKVAKRGQDVALRCDPISGHVSLFWYQQALGQGPEFLTYFQNEAQLDKSGLPSDRFFAERPEGSVSTLKIQRTQQEDSAVYLCASSLRWSEKLFFGSGTQLSVL.

The chain combines TRBV6-5 with TRBJ2-7; no reliable D call. The CDR3 contains 13 residues. The V gene's germline CDR1 is MNHEY and CDR2 SVGAGI. With 7 bases removed from V and 1 base from J, the gap between germline ends came to 11 bases. This CDR3 reads CASIKTGSYEQYF. The CDR3 DNA reads TGTGCCAGCATCAAGACTGGATCCTACGAGCAGTACTTC.

V is TRBV11-2 and J is TRBJ2-3; possibly TRBD1 for D (5 bases). Germline-derived CDR1 and CDR2 are SGHAT and FQNNGV. Trimming pared 5 bases from V and 0 bases from J, leaving 9 bases between. The CDR3 consists of 14 residues. In DNA form, the CDR3 reads TGTGCCAGCAGCCCAGGGTTCAGCACAGATACGCAGTATTTT. It encodes CASSPGFSTDTQYF.